This entry features one T cell receptor beta chain sequence. This clone was observed many times. Its cognate antigen has yet to be identified. No base qualities exist here, and no much larger clone lies one base off it. Library creation used PCR. Sequenced using an Illumina HiSeq 4000. High-throughput sequencing was used to profile the TCR beta-chain CDR3 region of each patient. From the authors' description of their analysis: The researchers built a classifier to tell apart papillary thyroid cancer patients with distant metastasis, based on CDR3 differences among clinicopathological groups. To measure repertoire diversity the researchers used the Shannon index, while the Morisita-Horn index served to gauge how similar the tumor and blood repertoires were. TCRdb took the public reads, trimmed them with fastp at Q25, ran MiXCR for clone calling and kept in-frame beta chains. These V and J calls rely on TCRdb rather than the paper's analysis. The sample profile shows more than 12,000 clones; over 25% of them were found once. The ten largest clones add up to about half of the sample.

The data derive from a study of metastatic and nonmetastatic thyroid tumors (dated by TCRdb to the early 2020s). For the study in its entirety: Repertoires from peripheral blood and from tumor or nodule tissue samples of malignant and benign thyroid patients were compared. Study-level results and caveats: TCR beta diversity was reported as significantly higher in malignant tumors than in benign nodules, in both blood and tumor samples.

Via the germline V gene, CDR1 is MNHNS and CDR2 SASEGT. Trimming takes 3 bases from V and 2 bases from J, and the germline ends sit 14 bases apart. From the cysteine through the phenylalanine, the CDR3 covers 15 amino acids. Just CDR3 DNA is preserved here, 45 bases in frame from base 1. Before undergoing thyroid surgery, none of the patients had been given any kind of treatment. Using T-cell receptor beta sequencing, the researchers looked back retrospectively at clinical samples from patients, gathered between about 2011 and 2019. This clonotype was sampled from a male donor with papillary thyroid cancer or a benign thyroid nodule (not recorded which). Some clones in this sample may be carry-over from other donors' samples. The sample taken for sequencing was tumor tissue. This sequence uses TRBV6-1 and TRBJ2-7; perhaps TRBD1 is the D gene, with 6 bases matching. The nucleotide sequence is TGTGCCAGCAGTGAGTTGGGGGCGCAGGCCTACGAGCAGTACTTC. Translated, it reads CASSELGAQAYEQYF.